These 15 T cell receptor beta chains were all obtained from the same sample, sequenced in a study of cytomegalovirus exposure and HLA in healthy donors. 13 Jbeta primers and 60 Vbeta primers were used for the PCR. The repertoire was sequenced with immunoSEQ multiplex PCR; TCRdb's copy has only in-frame clones and lacks some. Seen here are about 120,000 clones, under 80% observed once, and the top ten hold approximately 30%. Material for sequencing was PBMCs. The receptor set was obtained from a man aged 55 to 70 in good health and CMV-seropositive.

In the case of this clone: Other nucleotide sequences from this sample produce the same CDR3. This sequence joins TRBV5-1 and TRBJ2-7, with D uncertain. The CDR3 is made up of 13 amino acids. Per germline, CDR1 SGHRS and CDR2 YFSETQ. With 0 bases removed from V and 2 bases from J, the gap between germline ends came to 6 bases. CDR3 region: CASSLDRTYEQYF. DNA for the CDR3: TGCGCCAGCAGCTTGGACAGAACCTACGAGCAGTACTTC.

The chain carries TRBV19 and TRBJ2-7; D uncertain. Germline V gives CDR1 LNHDA, CDR2 SQIVND (reference sequence). V gave up 8 bases and J gave up 0 bases, with 14 bases separating them. The CDR3 extends over 14 amino acids. CDR3 coding DNA: TGTGCCAGTGCCCCTGCGTCTAGCTCCTACGAGCAGTACTTC. This gives the protein CASAPASSSYEQYF.

V and J are TRBV5-6 and TRBJ1-2; 11 nucleotides match TRBD1. Trimming at V came to 4 bases and at J to 5 bases, leaving 7 bases not matched to a gene. Germline V CDR1 and CDR2: SGHDT, YYEEEE. The CDR3 is 15 amino acids. CDR3: CASSLDRGRVYGYTF. The CDR3 DNA reads as TGTGCCAGCAGCCTGGACAGGGGGCGCGTGTATGGCTACACCTTC.

The chain links TRBV27 to TRBJ1-5, with D maybe TRBD1 (6 bases). The V gene lost 8 bases and the J gene lost 6 bases, with 20 bases spanning the gap. The CDR3 extends over 15 amino acids. Germline CDR1 is MNHEY and CDR2 is SMNVEV (reference sequence). CDR3 loop: CASGRDTGTGQPQHF. The CDR3 DNA follows: TGTGCCAGCGGCAGGGATACAGGGACGGGTCAGCCCCAGCATTTT.

The chain links TRBV29-1 to TRBJ1-2; perhaps TRBD1 as D (6 bases). Trimming removed 7 bases at V and 6 bases at J, with 18 bases between. CDR3 size: 13 residues. CDR1 is SQVTM, CDR2 ANQGSEA, per germline. The CDR3 region has the DNA TGCAGCGGCGAAGGACAGCTGTCAGATGGCTACACCTTC. Protein sequence: CSGEGQLSDGYTF. Full variable domain (missing parts from reference TRBV29-1 and TRBJ1-2): SAVISQKPSRDICQRGTSLTIQCQVDSQVTMMFWYRQQPGQSLTLIATANQGSEATYESGFVIDKFPISRPNLTFSTLTVSNMSPEDSSIYLCSGEGQLSDGYTFGSGTRLTVV.

In the case of this clone: This same CDR3 is encoded by further DNA sequences in the sample. The genes are TRBV5-1 and TRBJ1-3, with a tentative D call TRBD1 (6 bases). V lost 0 bases, J lost 4 bases, and 11 bases lay in between. In germline, CDR1 is SGHRS, CDR2 YFSETQ. The CDR3 covers 15 residues. CDR3 nucleotides: TGCGCCAGCAGCTTGGGGGCAGGGGCCGGAAACACCATATATTTT. As protein: CASSLGAGAGNTIYF.

This chain links TRBV11-2 with TRBJ1-1; TRBD1 might be the D (5 bases). The CDR3 covers 13 residues. V was clipped by 4 bases and J by 11 bases, with 17 bases between them. Germline CDR1 and CDR2: SGHAT and FQNNGV. The CDR3 sequence: CASSSVSETVAFF. The DNA for the CDR3 is TGTGCCAGCAGCTCCGTATCCGAGACAGTGGCTTTCTTT.

The V and J genes are TRBV10-3 and TRBJ1-5, with a weak D call TRBD1 (5 bases). The germline gives CDR1 ENHRY, CDR2 SYGVKD. This CDR3 is built from 14 residues. V gave up 7 bases and J gave up 11 bases, with 21 bases separating them. Written as DNA, the CDR3 is TGTGCCATCAAAAGGACGTGGGGGGATCAAGCCCAGCATTTT. Protein sequence: CAIKRTWGDQAQHF.

The chain carries TRBV5-1 and TRBJ1-2, with D possibly matching TRBD1 (5 bases). Germline-derived CDR1 and CDR2 are SGHRS and YFSETQ. The length of the CDR3 is 11 residues. Between the trimmed V and J ends, which lost 4 bases and 8 bases, there was a span of 9 bases. As DNA, the CDR3 is TGCGCCAGCAGCCCGGACAAGGGCTACACCTTC. The encoded protein is CASSPDKGYTF.

The chain links TRBV19 to TRBJ1-2; 8 nucleotides line up with TRBD1. V lost 4 bases to trimming and J lost 4 bases; unmatched junction nucleotides: 5. The CDR3 spans 14 residues. Germline V lookup: CDR1 LNHDA, CDR2 SQIVND (reference sequence). The CDR3 region has the DNA TGTGCCAGTAGTAAGGGACAGGCATCCTATGGCTACACCTTC. Encoded protein: CASSKGQASYGYTF.

This chain joins TRBV7-2 and TRBJ2-5; 10 nucleotides agree with TRBD2. The CDR3 is 16 residues long. The trim removed 1 base at V and 5 bases at J, leaving 7 bases unmatched. Germline V gene data show CDR1 as SGHTA and CDR2 as FQGNSA. The CDR3 loop is CASSLVGLAGVETQYF. DNA of the CDR3: TGTGCCAGCAGCTTAGTCGGGCTAGCGGGAGTTGAGACCCAGTACTTC.

The V gene is TRBV10-3, the J gene TRBJ1-3, with 9 bases identical to TRBD1. This CDR3 spans 19 amino acids. Germline loops: CDR1 ENHRY, CDR2 SYGVKD. The ends lost 8 bases at V and 2 bases at J; junction bases unmatched: 19. CDR3 coding DNA: TGTGCCATCCCTCCTTCGACCGGGACAGGGTCGGCCGCTGGAAACACCATATATTTT. It is translated as CAIPPSTGTGSAAGNTIYF.

J is TRBJ2-3 and V is TRBV27; possibly TRBD2 for D (7 bases). Trimming cost V 9 bases and J 3 bases, with 31 bases left between them. CDR1 and CDR2 (germline): MNHEY, SMNVEV (reference sequence). The CDR3 has 19 amino acids. This chain's CDR3 is CASQHLYGYGGRNTDTQYF. The DNA of the CDR3 is TGTGCCAGTCAGCACCTATATGGATACGGGGGGCGTAATACAGATACGCAGTATTTT.

The chain links TRBV5-6 to TRBJ2-7, with 11 bases aligning to TRBD1. The CDR3 consists of 15 residues. With 0 bases clipped from V and 6 bases from J, the junction kept 5 bases outside the gene matches. Looked up from germline, CDR1 is SGHDT and CDR2 is YYEEEE. The CDR3 loop reads CASSLDGQGALEQYF. The CDR3 DNA sequence: TGTGCCAGCAGCTTGGATGGACAGGGGGCTCTCGAGCAGTACTTC.

The rearrangement uses TRBV6-5 and TRBJ2-1, with D possibly being TRBD1 (5 bases). Trimming pared 0 bases from V and 6 bases from J, leaving 12 bases between. Germline CDR1 and CDR2: MNHEY and SVGAGI. The CDR3 is 15 residues long. CDR3 loop: CASSYSWQGINEQFF. Written as DNA, the CDR3 is TGTGCCAGCAGTTACTCCTGGCAGGGAATCAATGAGCAGTTCTTC.